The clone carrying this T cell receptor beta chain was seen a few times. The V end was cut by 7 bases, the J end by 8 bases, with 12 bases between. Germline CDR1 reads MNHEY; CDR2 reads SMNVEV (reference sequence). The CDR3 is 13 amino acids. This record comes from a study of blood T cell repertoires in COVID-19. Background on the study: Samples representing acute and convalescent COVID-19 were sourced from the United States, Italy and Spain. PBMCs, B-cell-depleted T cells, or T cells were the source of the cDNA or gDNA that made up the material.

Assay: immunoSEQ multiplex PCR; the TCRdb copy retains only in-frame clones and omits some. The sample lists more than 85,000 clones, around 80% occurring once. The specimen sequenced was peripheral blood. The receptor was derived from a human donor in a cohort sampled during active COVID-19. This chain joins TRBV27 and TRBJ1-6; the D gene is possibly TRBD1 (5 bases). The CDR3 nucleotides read TGTGCCAGCAAGCTGGGAGGGGATTCACCCCTCCACTTT. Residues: CASKLGGDSPLHF.